This TCR beta chain is drawn from a study of blood T cell repertoires in COVID-19 (dated by TCRdb to between 2020 and 2021). Broadly, across the study: The collaborator samples originated in the United States, Italy and Spain and spanned the acute and convalescent phases of COVID-19. The samples were drawn from the first 160 participants of the ongoing ImmuneRACE study and from 1,254 subjects provided by 6 global collaborators. Where available, HLA class I and class II types were taken from metadata supplied by the sample provider and were not determined by assay-based typing. A freely available public database, intended as a resource for researchers studying the immune response to SARS-CoV-2, is where the repertoires were released. The prospective study material was composed of cDNA or gDNA derived from T cells, B-cell-depleted T cells, or PBMCs. Subjects who had been exposed to COVID-19, were actively infected with it, or had recovered from it provided the deeply sampled blood TCRbeta repertoires that made up the dataset. Sample metadata almost always included a de-identified subject ID, COVID-19 status, age in years and sex.

CDR1 and CDR2, looked up from the germline V gene, are ENHRY and SYGVKD. Trimming costs V 7 bases and J 6 bases, and their ends lie 14 bases apart. Inclusive of the bounding cysteine and phenylalanine, the CDR3 is 13 residues long. The kept DNA is CDR3 alone, 39 bases in frame from the first base. One collaborating source in Seattle enrolled patients while the patients were actively infected and followed the patients over time throughout the course of disease. Each collaborating institution followed its own protocols to collect whole blood in K2EDTA tubes. For TCRbeta analysis, collaborators shipped samples as frozen whole blood, isolated PBMCs, or DNA extracted from either of those sample types. General findings and caveats noted by the study authors: The quantity of clinical and demographic metadata differed by source and by participant and was supplied without curation.

Remarks on this clone: No cognate antigen has been identified for it. No quality values exist for individual bases; no much larger clone is one base distant.

TCRbeta CDR3 regions were amplified from genomic DNA by means of the immunoSEQ Assay, a bias-controlled multiplex PCR. Regarding the original processing steps: Within the assay, amplification of reference gene primers was used to estimate how many nucleated cells each sample contained. Sequence reads were collapsed and filtered to measure the absolute abundance of every unique TCRbeta CDR3 rearrangement. For each sample, productive Simpson clonality was calculated as the square root of Simpson's diversity index over productive rearrangements. TCRdb re-hosts the immuneACCESS table, in-frame sequences only. Its copies lack some clones; in the studies checked, an unresolved V gene accounts for under half of them, and the cause for the rest is not known. The D gene and trimming were derived from the DNA, and the V and J assignments and clone size from that table. The table for this sample lists about 100,000 clones; around 81% of them were counted only once. The ten most abundant clones make up around 4.7% of the sample.

Specimen: peripheral blood. The receptor chain draws on TRBV10-3 and TRBJ2-3, with a tentative D gene TRBD2 over 7 matching bases. The TCR comes from an older man with COVID-19, enrolled during active disease. The CDR3 region reads CAITGARGDTQYF. In nucleotides, the sequence is TGTGCCATCACGGGGGCGCGGGGGGATACGCAGTATTTT.